The T cell receptor (beta chain) under discussion was sequenced for a study of T cells in Graves' hyperthyroidism and ophthalmopathy. Uncontrolled infection, other autoimmune disease, pregnancy or lactation barred patients from enrollment. TCR beta CDR3 regions were amplified from RNA. The primer set for the first-round RT-PCR of the TCR CDR3 was HTBI. In TCRdb, the multiplex PCR reads were re-called with MiXCR into one record per CDR3 protein. The table shows under 350,000 distinct CDR3 sequences, with 13% occurring only once. The length of the CDR3 is 13 residues. CDR1 and CDR2 from the germline V gene are SEHNR and FQNEAQ (reference sequence). Trimming took 5 bases from V and 6 from J, leaving 10 bases between them.

Sequenced sample: blood. The TCR comes from a woman aged 25 to 45 with Graves' hyperthyroidism that later progressed to Graves' ophthalmopathy. This chain uses TRBV7-9 with TRBJ2-2; D gene ambiguous. This CDR3 reads CASSPLGPGELFF. The CDR3 coding sequence is TGTGCCAGCAGCCCCTTGGGCCCCGGGGAGCTGTTTTTT.